The rows below give T cell receptor beta chains drawn from one sample of a study of naive and memory T cell subsets. TCRdb re-called the 5' RACE reads with MiXCR, one entry per CDR3 protein. Of tens of thousands of distinct CDR3 sequences in the sample, 4.2% were seen once. The origin of the receptors is a male donor in good health. Both conserved end residues are part of each CDR3. A D gene is named only where the DNA matches it firmly. Clone sizes are shown as once, few or many counts, or a class when the clone is expanded.

>TRBJ2-5|TRBD1|many|TRBV28
CASSWVQGALGQETQYF
TGTGCCAGCAGTTGGGTACAGGGGGCGCTGGGGCAAGAGACCCAGTACTTC
>TRBJ1-6|.|many|TRBV14
CASSRPQGTPLHF
TGTGCCAGCAGCCGACCCCAGGGCACACCCCTCCACTTT
>TRBJ1-5|TRBD1|many|TRBV2
CASSEVAGGEDQPQHF
TGTGCCAGCAGTGAAGTGGCAGGGGGCGAGGATCAGCCCCAGCATTTT
>TRBJ1-5|.|few|TRBV28
CASSRGAVQPQHF
TGTGCCAGCAGCCGTGGGGCCGTTCAGCCCCAGCATTTT
>TRBJ1-5|.|many|TRBV6-6
CASSYSGQANQPQHF
TGTGCCAGCAGTTACTCCGGGCAGGCGAATCAGCCCCAGCATTTT
>TRBJ1-6|.|many|TRBV20-1
CSARDRGGNSPLHF
TGCAGTGCTAGAGATCGGGGTGGCAATTCACCCCTCCACTTT
>TRBJ2-3|.|many|TRBV11-2
CASRRGLTQYF
TGTGCCAGCAGAAGGGGATTAACGCAGTATTTT
>TRBJ2-1|.|many|TRBV5-1
CASSLELYSYNEQFF
TGCGCCAGCAGCTTGGAGTTATATTCCTACAATGAGCAGTTCTTC
>TRBJ2-2|.|many|TRBV19
CASSATVTGELFF
TGTGCCAGTAGTGCGACAGTAACCGGGGAGCTGTTTTTT
>TRBJ2-6|.|many|TRBV5-1
CASSPPVVVGSGANVLTF
TGCGCCAGCAGCCCCCCAGTGGTTGTGGGCTCTGGGGCCAACGTCCTGACTTTC
>TRBJ2-2|TRBD2|many|TRBV30
CAWEGLAGSGELFF
TGTGCCTGGGAGGGTCTAGCGGGATCCGGGGAGCTGTTTTTT